These T cell receptor beta chains were read from a single sample in a study of blood T cell repertoires in COVID-19. TCRdb keeps only in-frame clones here, not all; method: immunoSEQ multiplex PCR. The table has tens of thousands of clones, 85% to 90% seen once. Sample: peripheral blood. These receptors all stem from a man aged 55-75 years with active COVID-19. Each CDR3 is given with its conserved first and last residue. The D gene is left open where the match is weak. For some rows the clone size is stated as once, few or many, or as a class when expanded; others skip it.

d_call: .
clone_size: .
v_call: TRBV19
j_call: TRBJ1-5
cdr3_aa: CASSIARGNQPQHF

d_call: .
clone_size: .
v_call: TRBV6-5
j_call: TRBJ2-2
cdr3_aa: CASRVSGEGSGELFF

d_call: TRBD2
clone_size: .
v_call: TRBV4-2
j_call: TRBJ2-7
cdr3_aa: CASSQEGEVGRAAYEQYF

d_call: .
clone_size: .
v_call: TRBV5-1
j_call: TRBJ2-1
cdr3_aa: CASSLESDYNEQFF

d_call: .
clone_size: .
v_call: TRBV12-3/TRBV12-4
j_call: TRBJ1-1
cdr3_aa: CASVRQANTEAFF

d_call: .
clone_size: .
v_call: TRBV10-3
j_call: TRBJ2-1
cdr3_aa: CAITGTSFNEQFF

d_call: TRBD1
clone_size: .
v_call: TRBV6-6
j_call: TRBJ2-7
cdr3_aa: CASSGIRTGGPYEQYF

d_call: .
clone_size: .
v_call: TRBV6-6
j_call: TRBJ2-7
cdr3_aa: CASSFLGAGGNYEQYF

d_call: TRBD1
clone_size: .
v_call: TRBV30
j_call: TRBJ2-7
cdr3_aa: CAWSTSTRWDRSYEQYF

d_call: TRBD1
clone_size: .
v_call: TRBV2
j_call: TRBJ2-1
cdr3_aa: CASSRTGGGSGEQFF

d_call: .
clone_size: once
v_call: TRBV7-2
j_call: TRBJ1-6
cdr3_aa: CASSLGTNNSPLHF

d_call: .
clone_size: .
v_call: TRBV7-2
j_call: TRBJ2-1
cdr3_aa: CASSLTGFSYNEQFF

d_call: .
clone_size: .
v_call: TRBV7-2
j_call: TRBJ2-5
cdr3_aa: CASSLGGSGQETQYF

d_call: TRBD2
clone_size: .
v_call: TRBV27
j_call: TRBJ2-2
cdr3_aa: CASSTLAGDDGELFF

d_call: .
clone_size: .
v_call: TRBV7-8
j_call: TRBJ2-2
cdr3_aa: CASSGGTVDTGELFF

d_call: TRBD2
clone_size: .
v_call: TRBV19
j_call: TRBJ2-7
cdr3_aa: CASSIGSGRAGYEQYF

d_call: .
clone_size: .
v_call: TRBV7-8
j_call: TRBJ1-1
cdr3_aa: CASSLVETEAFF

d_call: .
clone_size: once
v_call: TRBV7-6
j_call: TRBJ1-2
cdr3_aa: CASSPNSGGAGGYTF

d_call: .
clone_size: .
v_call: TRBV7-3
j_call: TRBJ2-5
cdr3_aa: CASSAGTVVGETQYF

d_call: TRBD2
clone_size: .
v_call: TRBV5-1
j_call: TRBJ2-1
cdr3_aa: CASSSGLAGRGSEQFF

d_call: TRBD1
clone_size: .
v_call: TRBV11-2
j_call: TRBJ1-2
cdr3_aa: CASSRGQGRNYGYTF

d_call: .
clone_size: .
v_call: TRBV3-1/TRBV3-2
j_call: TRBJ2-7
cdr3_aa: CASSQNRQGYEQYF

d_call: TRBD1
clone_size: .
v_call: TRBV12-5
j_call: TRBJ2-5
cdr3_aa: CASGTGTGWGETQYF

d_call: .
clone_size: .
v_call: TRBV24-1
j_call: TRBJ1-5
cdr3_aa: CATSESGGGHQPQHF

d_call: .
clone_size: .
v_call: TRBV24-1
j_call: TRBJ2-2
cdr3_aa: CATSDATVANTGELFF

d_call: TRBD1
clone_size: .
v_call: TRBV12-3/TRBV12-4
j_call: TRBJ1-1
cdr3_aa: CASSFPGQGAFF

d_call: .
clone_size: .
v_call: TRBV2
j_call: TRBJ1-2
cdr3_aa: CASSETGGMNGYTF

d_call: .
clone_size: .
v_call: TRBV9
j_call: TRBJ2-7
cdr3_aa: CASSVGLASNYEQYF

d_call: .
clone_size: .
v_call: TRBV10-3
j_call: TRBJ1-5
cdr3_aa: CAIKRGRQPQHF

d_call: TRBD2
clone_size: once
v_call: TRBV4-3
j_call: TRBJ2-7
cdr3_aa: CASSQDLGGTTYEQYF

d_call: .
clone_size: .
v_call: TRBV11-2
j_call: TRBJ2-5
cdr3_aa: CASSPSMTQYF

d_call: TRBD1
clone_size: .
v_call: TRBV4-3
j_call: TRBJ1-1
cdr3_aa: CASSQDGTGPSVTEPEAFF

d_call: .
clone_size: .
v_call: TRBV5-4
j_call: TRBJ2-1
cdr3_aa: CASSLPGLADNEQFF

d_call: TRBD2
clone_size: .
v_call: TRBV7-9
j_call: TRBJ2-7
cdr3_aa: CASSPPSGSIEQYF

d_call: TRBD1
clone_size: .
v_call: TRBV19
j_call: TRBJ1-2
cdr3_aa: CASSRTGDYGYTF

d_call: TRBD1
clone_size: few
v_call: TRBV7-8
j_call: TRBJ1-2
cdr3_aa: CASSRDRDRRGYTF

d_call: .
clone_size: .
v_call: TRBV4-1
j_call: TRBJ2-7
cdr3_aa: CASRPLGRGKQYF